This TCR beta chain comes out of a study of PD-1 blockade in classical Hodgkin lymphoma. General study points: Before treatment, complete responders showed about the same diversity as newly diagnosed patients.

Worth noting for this clone: The antigen is unknown.

The CDR3 totals 14 residues. V lost 7 bases and J 3 bases, leaving 15 bases between the germline ends. Looked up from germline, CDR1 is LNHDA and CDR2 is SQIVND (reference sequence). The repertoire was sequenced with immunoSEQ multiplex PCR; TCRdb's copy has only in-frame clones and lacks some. The sample has around 23,000 clones, 88% seen once; the top ten hold 20% to 30%. Noted time point: cycle 4 day 1 (C4D1), after five to seven weeks of nivolumab. Each and every patient relapsed after autologous stem cell transplantation, and patients got differing brentuximab vedotin exposure. The origin of this receptor is a human donor with classical Hodgkin lymphoma. Specimen: peripheral blood mononuclear cells (PBMCs), collected before the fourth cycle of nivolumab. The chain couples TRBV19 to TRBJ1-2, with D possibly TRBD1 on 5 matching bases. CDR3 amino acids: CASKPGLWHYGYTF. Here the CDR3 DNA reads TGTGCCAGTAAGCCAGGGCTTTGGCACTATGGCTACACCTTC. The full variable domain, its missing parts supplied by reference TRBV19 and TRBJ1-2, is DGGITQSPKYLFRKEGQNVTLSCEQNLNHDAMYWYRQDPGQGLRLIYYSQIVNDFQKGDIAEGYSVSREKKESFPLTVTSAQKNPTAFYLCASKPGLWHYGYTFGSGTRLTVV.